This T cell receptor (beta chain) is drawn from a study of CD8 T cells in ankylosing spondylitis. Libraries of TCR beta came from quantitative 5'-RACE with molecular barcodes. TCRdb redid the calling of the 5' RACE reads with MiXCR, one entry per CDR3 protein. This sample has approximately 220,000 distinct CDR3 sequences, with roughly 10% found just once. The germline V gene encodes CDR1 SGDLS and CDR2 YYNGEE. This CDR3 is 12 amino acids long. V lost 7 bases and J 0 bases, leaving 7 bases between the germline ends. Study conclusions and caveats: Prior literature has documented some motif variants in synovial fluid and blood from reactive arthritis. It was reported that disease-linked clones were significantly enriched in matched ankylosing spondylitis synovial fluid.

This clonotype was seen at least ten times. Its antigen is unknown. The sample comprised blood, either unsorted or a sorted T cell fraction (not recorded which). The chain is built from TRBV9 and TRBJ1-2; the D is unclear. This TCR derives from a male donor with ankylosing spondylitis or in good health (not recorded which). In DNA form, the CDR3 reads TGTGCCAGCCACGAGTCTAACTATGGCTACACCTTC. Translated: CASHESNYGYTF.